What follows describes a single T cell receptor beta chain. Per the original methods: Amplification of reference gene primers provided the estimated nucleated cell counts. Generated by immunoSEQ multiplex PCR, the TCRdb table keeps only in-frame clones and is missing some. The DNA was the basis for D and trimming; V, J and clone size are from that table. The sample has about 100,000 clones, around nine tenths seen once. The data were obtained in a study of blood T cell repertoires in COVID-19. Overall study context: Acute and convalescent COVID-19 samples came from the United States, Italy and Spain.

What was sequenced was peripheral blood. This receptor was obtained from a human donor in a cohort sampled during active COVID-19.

CDR3 nucleotides: TGTGCCAGCAGCGCCCCACAGCGGGAGGGCCGAGAGACCCAGTACTTC. Amino acids: CASSAPQREGRETQYF. This rearrangement joins TRBV9 to TRBJ2-5; TRBD2 agrees at 10 bases. Germline V gives CDR1 SGDLS, CDR2 YYNGEE. The trim removed 3 bases at V and 4 bases at J, leaving 9 bases unmatched. There are 16 residues in the CDR3.